This paragraph reports one T cell receptor (beta chain). Antigen unknown. Between the trimmed V and J ends, which lost 8 bases and 2 bases, there was a span of 7 bases. CDR1 is SGHAT and CDR2 is FQNNGV in the germline V gene. This CDR3 has 13 amino acids. Sequenced by immunoSEQ multiplex PCR; TCRdb stores in-frame clones only, minus some. The sample carries about 170,000 clones, 95% to 97% recorded once. The data were obtained in a study of cytomegalovirus exposure and HLA in healthy donors. Findings of the study overall: Overall, around 160 TCR beta chains were annotated as cytomegalovirus-associated. Cytomegalovirus status, reportedly, was diagnosed with high specificity and sensitivity by the classifier.

Sequenced input: PBMCs. J is TRBJ2-6 and V is TRBV11-2, with unresolved D. This receptor was identified in a woman aged 18-29 years in good health and CMV-seronegative. The CDR3 here is CASGQTGANVLTF. CDR3 bases: TGTGCCAGCGGCCAGACTGGGGCCAACGTCCTGACTTTC.